This TCR beta chain emerged from a study of T cell repertoires in cytomegalovirus infection. Study summary: Indicated by public TCR beta signatures were CMV infection and matching HLA type. Study results and limitations: There were HLA-C-restricted CMV-specific TCR beta clonotypes dominating the ex vivo response.

The ends were cut back, 3 bases at V and 11 bases at J, with 15 bases in the middle. This CDR3 comprises 12 residues. Germline CDR1 reads DFQATT; CDR2 reads SNEGSKA (reference sequence). The table lists this clonotype with a few counts. Its antigen is not known. MiXCR, run by TCRdb on the reads, gives a single entry per CDR3 protein. The sample includes about 110,000 distinct CDR3 sequences, over 9% of them seen just once. The chain has TRBV20-1 and TRBJ2-3, with unresolved D. Sequenced: PBMCs, sequenced either directly or after in vitro stimulation (not recorded which). This TCR came from a human donor in good health (CMV status not recorded). Some clones in this sample may be carry-over from other donors' samples. For the CDR3, the DNA is TGCAGTGCTAGTTTATACCCGGTGGGGCAGTATTTT. This codes for CSASLYPVGQYF.